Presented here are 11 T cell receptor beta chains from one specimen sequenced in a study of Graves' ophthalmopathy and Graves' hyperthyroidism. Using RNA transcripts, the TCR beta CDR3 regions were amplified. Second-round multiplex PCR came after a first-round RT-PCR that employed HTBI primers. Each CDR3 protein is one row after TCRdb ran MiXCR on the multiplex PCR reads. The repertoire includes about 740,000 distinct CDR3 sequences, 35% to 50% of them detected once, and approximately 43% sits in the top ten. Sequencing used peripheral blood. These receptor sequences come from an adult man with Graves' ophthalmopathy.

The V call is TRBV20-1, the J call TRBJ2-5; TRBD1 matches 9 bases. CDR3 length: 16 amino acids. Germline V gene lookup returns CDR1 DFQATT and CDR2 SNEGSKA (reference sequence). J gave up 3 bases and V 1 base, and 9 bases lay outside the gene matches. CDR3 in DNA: TGCAGTGCTAGAGGTGGACAGGGGAAATATGAAGAGACCCAGTACTTC. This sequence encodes CSARGGQGKYEETQYF.

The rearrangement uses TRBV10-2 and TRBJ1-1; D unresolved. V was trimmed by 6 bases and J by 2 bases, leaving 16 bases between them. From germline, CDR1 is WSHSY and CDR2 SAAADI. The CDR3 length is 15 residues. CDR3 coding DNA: TGCGCCAGCAGCGTTACTAGGAGGGCTAACACTGAAGCTTTCTTT. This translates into CASSVTRRANTEAFF.

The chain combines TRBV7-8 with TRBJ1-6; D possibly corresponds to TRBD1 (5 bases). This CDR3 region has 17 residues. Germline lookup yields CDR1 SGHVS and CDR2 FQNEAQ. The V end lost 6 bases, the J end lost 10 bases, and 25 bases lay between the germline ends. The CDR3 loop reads CASSRTGGGGIGSPLHF. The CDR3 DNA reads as TGTGCCAGCAGTCGCACTGGGGGGGGAGGAATAGGATCACCCCTCCACTTT.

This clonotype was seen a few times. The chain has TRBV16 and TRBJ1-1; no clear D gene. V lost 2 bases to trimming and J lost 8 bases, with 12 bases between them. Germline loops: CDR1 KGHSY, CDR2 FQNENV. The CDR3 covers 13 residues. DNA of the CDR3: TGTGCCAGCAGCCAACTGTCCCTTAGGGAAGCTTTCTTT. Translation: CASSQLSLREAFF.

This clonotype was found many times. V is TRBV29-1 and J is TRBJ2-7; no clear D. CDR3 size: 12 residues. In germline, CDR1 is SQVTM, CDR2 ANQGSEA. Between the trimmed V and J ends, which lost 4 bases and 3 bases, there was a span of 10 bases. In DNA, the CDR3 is TGCAGCGTTGTTCGAAACGGCTACGAGCAGTACTTC. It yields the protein CSVVRNGYEQYF.

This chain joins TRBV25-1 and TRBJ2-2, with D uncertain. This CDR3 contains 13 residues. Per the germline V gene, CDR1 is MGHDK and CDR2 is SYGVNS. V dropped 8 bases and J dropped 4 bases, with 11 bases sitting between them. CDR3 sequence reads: CASLIRLTGELFF. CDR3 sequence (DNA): TGTGCCAGCCTAATACGCCTCACCGGGGAGCTGTTTTTT.

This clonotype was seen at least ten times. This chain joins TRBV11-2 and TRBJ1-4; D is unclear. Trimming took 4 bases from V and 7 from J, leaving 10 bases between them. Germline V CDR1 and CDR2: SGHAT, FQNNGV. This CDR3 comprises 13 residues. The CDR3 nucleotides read TGTGCCAGCAGCTCGTCTATCGGTGAAAAACTGTTTTTT. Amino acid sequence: CASSSSIGEKLFF.

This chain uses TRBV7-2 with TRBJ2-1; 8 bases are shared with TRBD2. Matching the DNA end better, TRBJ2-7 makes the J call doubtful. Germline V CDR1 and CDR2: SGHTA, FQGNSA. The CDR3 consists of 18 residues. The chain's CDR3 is CASSPLGLETGGVHEQYF. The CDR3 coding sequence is TGTGCCAGCAGCCCCCTCGGTCTAGAGACCGGGGGGGTGCACGAGCAGTACTTC.

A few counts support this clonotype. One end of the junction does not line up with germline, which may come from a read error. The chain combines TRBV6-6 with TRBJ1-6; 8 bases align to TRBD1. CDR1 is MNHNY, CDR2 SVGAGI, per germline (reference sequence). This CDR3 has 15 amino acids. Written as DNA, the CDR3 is TGTGCCAGCACCGGGACAGGCGGGTATAGTTCACCCCTCCACTTT. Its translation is CASTGTGGYSSPLHF.

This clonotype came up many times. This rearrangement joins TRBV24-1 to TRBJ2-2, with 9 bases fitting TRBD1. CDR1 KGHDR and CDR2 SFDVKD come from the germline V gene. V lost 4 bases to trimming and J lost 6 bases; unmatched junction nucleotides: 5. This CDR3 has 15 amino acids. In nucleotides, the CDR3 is TGTGCCACCAGTGACACGGGACAGGGCCCCGGGGAGCTGTTTTTT. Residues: CATSDTGQGPGELFF.

The CDR3 sequence: CASREAGMSAGELFF. The CDR3 nucleotides read TGCGCCAGCAGGGAAGCGGGGATGTCAGCCGGGGAGCTGTTTTTT. The rearrangement links TRBV10-1 to TRBJ2-2; TRBD2 matches 7 bases. The V and J ends lost 6 bases and 6 bases, in that order; junction bases with no gene match: 10. This CDR3 is 15 amino acids long. CDR1 and CDR2 from the germline V gene are WNHNN and SYGVQD (reference sequence).